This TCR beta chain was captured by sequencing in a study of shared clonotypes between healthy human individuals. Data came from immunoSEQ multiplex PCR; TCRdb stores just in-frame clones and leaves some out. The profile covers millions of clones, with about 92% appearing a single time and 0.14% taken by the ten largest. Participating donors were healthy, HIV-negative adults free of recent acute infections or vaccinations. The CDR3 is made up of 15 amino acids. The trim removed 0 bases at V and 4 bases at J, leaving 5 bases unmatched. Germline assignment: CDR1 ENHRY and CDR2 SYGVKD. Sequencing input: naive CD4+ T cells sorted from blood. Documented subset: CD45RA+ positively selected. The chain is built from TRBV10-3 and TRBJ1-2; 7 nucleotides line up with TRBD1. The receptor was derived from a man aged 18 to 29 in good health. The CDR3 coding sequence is TGTGCCATCAGTGAGTCGCAGGGGGGGCCCTATGGCTACACCTTC. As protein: CAISESQGGPYGYTF.